This TCR beta chain emerged from a study of T cell responses to AZD1222 COVID-19 vaccine. Study findings and constraints: Donors in the cohort were predominantly white British and more often female, and clonal diversity was possibly underestimated. Nearly half of spike-specific TCRs reportedly target variant regions that are unmutated in the B.1.351 and B.1.1.7 variants. CD4 TCRs associated with vaccination spanned spike, dominating at 160-218 and 743-854. Samples come after the peak T cell response, not at day 14.

This CDR3 is built from 16 residues. V lost 2 bases and J 3 bases, leaving 14 bases between the germline ends. CDR1 is SGHTA and CDR2 is FQGTGA in the germline V gene. About this clone itself: Its antigen is undetermined.

The assay was immunoSEQ multiplex PCR, and TCRdb's table has in-frame clones only and misses some. The top ten hold around 45% of the sample, which has around 100,000 clones, 91% seen once. This chain uses TRBV7-3 with TRBJ1-3; D may be TRBD1 (5 bases). This receptor was taken from an adult in good health. This specimen consisted of peripheral blood, obtained on day 0 of AZD1222 vaccination. This chain's CDR3 is CASSLAVRQGGNTIYF. The CDR3 DNA reads TGTGCCAGCAGCTTAGCCGTCAGGCAGGGTGGAAACACCATATATTTT.